This TCR beta chain came from a study of cytomegalovirus exposure and HLA in healthy donors. Study results and limitations: In most subjects, TCR beta sequences reportedly gave accurate predictions of HLA-A and HLA-B alleles.

Trimming removed 3 bases from V and 3 bases from J, with 11 bases in between. The CDR3 spans 15 residues. The germline V gene has CDR1 LGHNA and CDR2 YNFKEQ. This clone has more than one count but fewer than ten. Its antigen is unknown. Both 60 Vbeta primers and 13 Jbeta primers went into the PCR. Repertoires were generated with immunoSEQ multiplex PCR, while TCRdb's copy carries only in-frame clones and drops some. Counted here are around 94,000 clones, approximately 77% occurring once; the ten biggest clones make up approximately 4.4%. Specimen: PBMCs. This TCR came from a woman aged 40 to 50 in good health and CMV-seronegative. The chain links TRBV4-2 to TRBJ2-2; D remains ambiguous. The DNA for the CDR3 is TGTGCCAGCAGCCACGACATAGTATACACCGGGGAGCTGTTTTTT. It codes for CASSHDIVYTGELFF.